A selection of T cell receptor beta chains follows, all from one sample in a study of T cell repertoires in cytomegalovirus infection. MiXCR, run by TCRdb on the reads, gives a single entry per CDR3 protein. This sample has 150,000 to 200,000 distinct CDR3 sequences; under 15% occur once, and the top ten carry 27%. Input material: PBMCs. The source is a human donor in good health (CMV status not recorded). Some clones in this sample may be carry-over from other donors' samples. The CDR3 runs from the conserved cysteine through the conserved F or W.

>13|TRBV29-1|TRBJ1-5
CSVTSGRGQPQHF
>16|TRBV14|TRBJ2-3
CASSQDRGVPADTQYF
>16|TRBV19|TRBJ1-2
CASSLRTGRGGYGYTF
>16|TRBV7-9|TRBJ1-4
CASSSPTGVYNEKLFF
>15|TRBV11-2|TRBJ1-2
CASSLEAQGLGGYTF
>12|TRBV28|TRBJ1-4
CASSSNDRYLFF
>15|TRBV15|TRBJ1-3
CATSRDPGSGNTIYF
>15|TRBV5-6|TRBJ1-5
CASSSGQGANQPQHF
>15|TRBV7-2|TRBJ2-7
CASSSRDRINNEQYF
>16|TRBV5-1|TRBJ2-7
CASSLEGLAGYYEQYF
>13|TRBV12-3/TRBV12-4|TRBJ2-1
CASTRRAYNEQFF
>14|TRBV29-1|TRBJ1-1
CSVETALPTVEAFF
>14|TRBV29-1|TRBJ1-1
CSGRDRGQDTEAFF
>12|TRBV7-8|TRBJ1-2
CASSLGNYGYTF
>15|TRBV7-2|TRBJ1-2
CASSPGLQSPYGYTF
>16|TRBV12-5|TRBJ2-1
CASGLVVARSYNEQFF
>15|TRBV7-9|TRBJ1-2
CASSKGGRRDYGYTF
>17|TRBV28|TRBJ1-3
CASSDRPPQGAGNTIYF
>12|TRBV29-1|TRBJ2-7
CSAKTDNYEQYF
>13|TRBV6-2/TRBV6-3|TRBJ2-2
CASSSSHTGELFF
>15|TRBV27|TRBJ2-5
CASSLSGVLGETQYF
>11|TRBV29-1|TRBJ1-1
CSVSRDLEAFF
>14|TRBV10-3|TRBJ2-7
CAAGPFRDESEQYF